The 30 T cell receptor beta chains in this list originate from one sample, sequenced in a study of T cell responses to AZD1222 COVID-19 vaccine. TCRdb keeps only in-frame clones here, not all; method: immunoSEQ multiplex PCR. The sample consists of 90,000 to 110,000 clones, roughly 87% of them appearing once. The sequencing used peripheral blood, collected 28 days after the second AZD1222 dose. These receptors were taken from an adult who received the AZD1222 COVID-19 vaccine.

The chain combines TRBV6-5 with TRBJ1-1; 10 bases align to TRBD1. This CDR3 has 14 amino acids. In germline, CDR1 is MNHEY, CDR2 SVGAGI. V shed 4 bases, J shed 4 bases, and the junction held 3 bases outside the gene matches. The CDR3 loop reads CASSWTGGSTEAFF. The CDR3, as DNA: TGTGCCAGCAGTTGGACAGGGGGAAGCACTGAAGCTTTCTTT.

This chain uses TRBV27 with TRBJ1-2; 8 bases line up with TRBD1. Per germline, CDR1 MNHEY and CDR2 SMNVEV (reference sequence). The J segment lost 4 bases and the V segment lost 2 bases, leaving 9 bases of the junction unmatched. The CDR3 contains 16 residues. The CDR3: CASSLLGTGPSYGYTF. In DNA form, the CDR3 reads TGTGCCAGCAGTTTACTAGGGACAGGCCCTTCCTATGGCTACACCTTC.

This sequence joins TRBV16 and TRBJ1-4; D remains ambiguous. The CDR3 runs to 14 residues. Per germline, CDR1 KGHSY and CDR2 FQNENV. V lost 0 bases, J lost 4 bases, and 6 bases lay in between. CDR3 sequence reads: CASSQSPVNEKLFF. The CDR3 DNA reads TGTGCCAGCAGCCAATCGCCGGTTAATGAAAAACTGTTTTTT. The variable domain in full, with the rest retrieved from reference TRBV16 and TRBJ1-4, is GEEVAQTPKHLVRGEGQKAKLYCAPIKGHSYVFWYQQVLKNEFKFLISFQNENVFDETGMPKERFSAKCLPNSPCSLEIQATKLEDSAVYFCASSQSPVNEKLFFGSGTQLSVL.

V usage is TRBV18 and J usage is TRBJ1-1, with unresolved D. The germline V and J ends were trimmed by 5 bases and 1 base, with 8 bases remaining between them. CDR1 and CDR2 (germline): KGHSH, LQKENI. This CDR3 spans 13 amino acids. The CDR3 sequence: CASSNIANTEAFF. The CDR3 DNA reads as TGTGCCAGCTCAAATATTGCGAACACTGAAGCTTTCTTT.

The chain recombines TRBV28 with TRBJ2-1, with D uncertain. V lost 2 bases and J lost 2, with 10 bases in between. Germline CDR1 MDHEN, CDR2 SYDVKM. CDR3 length: 15 amino acids. Written as DNA, the CDR3 is TGTGCCAGCAGTTTAACCGGGCCCCCCTACAATGAGCAGTTCTTC. This gives the protein CASSLTGPPYNEQFF.

The chain is built from TRBV18 and TRBJ1-1; a possible D gene is TRBD1 (6 bases). The length of the CDR3 is 16 residues. V lost 1 base to trimming and J lost 4 bases, with 16 bases between them. The germline V gene has CDR1 KGHSH and CDR2 LQKENI. The CDR3 protein is CASSPQGGSLATEAFF. The DNA of the CDR3 is TGTGCCAGCTCACCACAGGGGGGGTCGTTGGCCACTGAAGCTTTCTTT.

This chain uses TRBV11-2 with TRBJ2-1; TRBD2 is a possible D gene (5 bases). Germline V gene data show CDR1 as SGHAT and CDR2 as FQNNGV. V was shortened by 3 bases and J by 7 bases, with 16 bases between the two germline ends. There are 15 residues in the CDR3. The DNA for the CDR3 is TGTGCCAGCAGCTTTTCATTACGGGAATTGAATGAGCAGTTCTTC. Its protein product is CASSFSLRELNEQFF.

This clone was recorded once. The V and J genes are TRBV28 and TRBJ1-1; 9 nucleotides agree with TRBD1. Unmatched junction bases numbered 9, after V lost 5 bases and J lost 11 bases. Germline assignment: CDR1 MDHEN and CDR2 SYDVKM. The CDR3 has 13 residues. The CDR3 is CASSPGDRARAFF. The DNA for the CDR3 is TGTGCCAGCAGTCCGGGGGACAGGGCTAGGGCTTTCTTT.

The J gene is TRBJ2-7, the V gene TRBV5-1; 10 positions agree with TRBD1. CDR1 and CDR2 (germline): SGHRS, YFSETQ. The CDR3 sequence is 16 residues long. The V gene end was trimmed by 2 bases and the J gene end by 0 bases; junction bases not matched to a gene: 5. Here the CDR3 DNA reads TGCGCCAGCAGCTTCGGACAGGGGGTCGACTCCTACGAGCAGTACTTC. Its protein product is CASSFGQGVDSYEQYF. The whole variable domain, remainder taken from reference TRBV5-1 and TRBJ2-7, is KAGVTQTPRYLIKTRGQQVTLSCSPISGHRSVSWYQQTPGQGLQFLFEYFSETQRNKGNFPGRFSGRQFSNSRSEMNVSTLELGDSALYLCASSFGQGVDSYEQYFGPGTRLTVT.

This chain uses TRBV28 with TRBJ1-1; a weak D match, TRBD1 (5 bases). V was pared by 2 bases and J by 12 bases, with 13 bases between. Germline values: CDR1 MDHEN, CDR2 SYDVKM. The CDR3 consists of 12 residues. The CDR3 protein is CASSLNGGASFF. CDR3 coding DNA: TGTGCCAGCAGTTTAAATGGGGGAGCGTCTTTCTTT.

This rearrangement joins TRBV11-2 to TRBJ2-5; D possibly uses TRBD1 or TRBD2 (6 bases each). Germline V gene data show CDR1 as SGHAT and CDR2 as FQNNGV. The length of the CDR3 is 15 residues. Trimming left V 2 bases short and J 7 bases short, with 17 bases between. This CDR3 is CASSLIPRGGGTQYF. CDR3 DNA sequence: TGTGCCAGCAGCTTAATCCCCCGAGGGGGAGGGACCCAGTACTTC.

The chain couples TRBV28 to TRBJ2-5; D remains ambiguous. This CDR3 has 13 amino acids. Germline CDR1 is MDHEN and CDR2 is SYDVKM. Trimming removed 8 bases from V and 1 base from J, with 11 bases in between. CDR3 nucleotide sequence: TGTGCCAGCGAACGCGATACCCAAGAGACCCAGTACTTC. It encodes CASERDTQETQYF.

This chain uses TRBV7-3 with TRBJ2-1, with TRBD2 matching over 11 bases. There are 15 residues in the CDR3. CDR1 and CDR2 (germline): SGHTA, FQGTGA. V was pared by 5 bases and J by 9 bases, with 9 bases of the junction left unmatched. CDR3 region: CASSPQGLAGGEQFF. CDR3 sequence (DNA): TGTGCCAGCAGCCCTCAGGGTCTAGCGGGGGGTGAGCAGTTCTTC. Full variable domain (remainder filled in from reference TRBV7-3 and TRBJ2-1): GAGVSQTPSNKVTEKGKYVELRCDPISGHTALYWYRQSLGQGPEFLIYFQGTGAADDSGLPNDRFFAVRPEGSVSTLKIQRTERGDSAVYLCASSPQGLAGGEQFFGPGTRLTVL.

V usage is TRBV28 and J usage is TRBJ2-1; 10 bases line up with TRBD2. Per germline, CDR1 MDHEN and CDR2 SYDVKM. The ends lost 6 bases at V and 0 bases at J; junction bases unmatched: 5. The CDR3 is 16 residues long. CDR3 DNA sequence: TGTGCCAGCAGCGAGACTAGCGGGCACTCCTACAATGAGCAGTTCTTC. Its protein product is CASSETSGHSYNEQFF.

The chain links TRBV30 to TRBJ1-4; tentative D call: TRBD1 (5 bases). Per germline, CDR1 GTSNPN and CDR2 SVGIG (reference sequence). The ends were cut back, 2 bases at V and 6 bases at J, with 7 bases in the middle. The CDR3 contains 12 residues. The CDR3 region is CAWSPRDEKLFF. The CDR3 DNA reads TGTGCCTGGAGTCCCAGGGATGAAAAACTGTTTTTT.

V is TRBV7-2 and J is TRBJ1-3; maybe TRBD1 (6 bases). The CDR3 is 14 amino acids. Deletions cut 3 bases from V and 2 bases from J, with 8 bases between. Germline CDR1 is SGHTA and CDR2 is FQGNSA. In nucleotides, the CDR3 is TGTGCCAGCAGCTTTACAGGGACTGGAAACACCATATATTTT. Protein product: CASSFTGTGNTIYF.

The genes are TRBV11-2 and TRBJ1-4; D is uncertain. Germline-derived CDR1 and CDR2 are SGHAT and FQNNGV. The CDR3 loop spans 14 amino acids. The germline V and J ends were trimmed by 5 bases and 8 bases, with 15 bases remaining between them. The CDR3 spells CASSRQQTREKLFF. Written as DNA, the CDR3 is TGTGCCAGCAGCAGGCAACAAACGCGGGAAAAACTGTTTTTT.

The V call is TRBV10-2, the J call TRBJ1-2; D is ambiguous. Trimming removed 5 bases at V and 5 bases at J, with 6 bases between. Germline CDR1 reads WSHSY; CDR2 reads SAAADI. The CDR3 runs to 11 residues. This chain's CDR3 is CASSLGYGYTF. CDR3 in DNA: TGCGCCAGCAGTTTAGGGTATGGCTACACCTTC.

V and J are TRBV10-3 and TRBJ2-7, with 8 bases that match TRBD2. V was pared by 6 bases and J by 7 bases, with 14 bases of the junction left unmatched. The germline gives CDR1 ENHRY, CDR2 SYGVKD. This CDR3 is 15 amino acids long. The CDR3 protein is CAISQVERGPGEQYF. Written as DNA, the CDR3 is TGTGCCATCAGCCAGGTCGAGCGGGGGCCGGGAGAGCAGTACTTC.

The chain is built from TRBV30 and TRBJ1-6; D is unresolved. Deletions cut 2 bases from V and 9 bases from J, with 8 bases between. In germline, CDR1 is GTSNPN, CDR2 SVGIG (reference sequence). This CDR3 region has 12 residues. CDR3 sequence reads: CAWSLQSSPLHF. As DNA, the CDR3 is TGTGCCTGGAGTTTACAGAGTTCACCCCTCCACTTT.

The rearrangement uses TRBV11-2 and TRBJ2-7; TRBD1 matches 8 bases. Germline V lookup: CDR1 SGHAT, CDR2 FQNNGV. V lost 4 bases to trimming and J lost 3 bases; unmatched junction nucleotides: 5. This CDR3 has 14 residues. The DNA of the CDR3 is TGTGCCAGCAGCTCCGGGACAGGATACTACGAGCAGTACTTC. It specifies CASSSGTGYYEQYF.

The rearrangement uses TRBV24-1 and TRBJ1-3; 9 nucleotides align to TRBD1. This CDR3 has 15 residues. With 4 bases clipped from V and 6 bases from J, the junction kept 6 bases outside the gene matches. Germline V gene data show CDR1 as KGHDR and CDR2 as SFDVKD. As DNA, the CDR3 is TGTGCCACCAGTGAGGGCGGACAGGGGAAAAACACCATATATTTT. Translating it yields CATSEGGQGKNTIYF.

The J gene is TRBJ2-7, the V gene TRBV28; 12 bases line up with TRBD1. The ends lost 6 bases at V and 7 bases at J; junction bases unmatched: 10. The length of the CDR3 is 15 residues. The germline V gene encodes CDR1 MDHEN and CDR2 SYDVKM. DNA for the CDR3: TGTGCCAGCAGCGAAACCGGGACAGGGGGCTTTGAGCAGTACTTC. Translation gives CASSETGTGGFEQYF.

CDR3 residues: CASKSGSRGETQYF. The CDR3 coding sequence is TGTGCCAGCAAGTCGGGGAGCAGAGGAGAGACCCAGTACTTC. The rearrangement uses TRBV6-5 and TRBJ2-5, with D possibly TRBD2 on 5 matching bases. Deletions cut 7 bases from V and 4 bases from J, with 16 bases between. In germline, CDR1 is MNHEY, CDR2 SVGAGI. This CDR3 is 14 amino acids long.

This clone occurred a few times. The V and J genes are TRBV19 and TRBJ2-3; a possible D gene is TRBD1 (6 bases). The germline V gene encodes CDR1 LNHDA and CDR2 SQIVND (reference sequence). Trimming left V 5 bases short and J 3 bases short, with 9 bases between. The CDR3 totals 13 residues. The DNA of the CDR3 is TGTGCCAGTAGTGAACAGGGTACAGATACGCAGTATTTT. It is translated as CASSEQGTDTQYF.

This clone was observed once. This sequence joins TRBV7-3 and TRBJ2-2; no definite D call. The CDR3 consists of 13 residues. CDR1 and CDR2 from the germline V gene are SGHTA and FQGTGA. V was clipped by 4 bases and J by 7 bases, with 10 bases between them. CDR3 sequence: CASSSEPGGELFF. CDR3 DNA sequence: TGTGCCAGCAGCTCAGAACCGGGCGGGGAGCTGTTTTTT.

This clone was observed a handful of times. The V gene is TRBV19, the J gene TRBJ2-1; tentative D call: TRBD1 (6 bases). The CDR3 contains 15 residues. The germline gives CDR1 LNHDA, CDR2 SQIVND (reference sequence). The ends were cut back, 5 bases at V and 7 bases at J, with 18 bases in the middle. CDR3 DNA sequence: TGTGCCAGTAGTCGGATACCAGGTAGGGGGAATGAGCAGTTCTTC. Amino acid sequence: CASSRIPGRGNEQFF.

This chain joins TRBV19 and TRBJ2-1; 8 bases agree with TRBD1. The CDR3 runs 15 residues. Germline V lookup: CDR1 LNHDA, CDR2 SQIVND (reference sequence). The ends lost 10 bases at V and 6 bases at J; junction bases unmatched: 14. The CDR3 region is CATRPRDRYPNEQFF. CDR3 nucleotide sequence: TGTGCCACCCGCCCCCGGGACAGGTATCCCAATGAGCAGTTCTTC.

V and J are TRBV15 and TRBJ1-5; possible D gene TRBD1, 5 bases. Looked up from germline, CDR1 is LNHNV and CDR2 is YYDKDF (reference sequence). Trimming took 5 bases from V and 0 from J, leaving 26 bases between them. CDR3 length: 20 amino acids. CDR3 loop: CATSGSSGVGRGVSNQPQHF. The CDR3 DNA reads as TGTGCCACCAGCGGATCGAGCGGGGTAGGGAGAGGGGTTAGCAATCAGCCCCAGCATTTT.

The rearrangement joins TRBV15 to TRBJ2-7; weak D call: TRBD2 (5 bases). Trimming removed 4 bases from V and 5 bases from J, with 15 bases in between. This CDR3 region has 14 residues. Germline V gives CDR1 LNHNV, CDR2 YYDKDF (reference sequence). The CDR3 region has the DNA TGTGCCACCAGCACGGGAATTCTTGACCACGAGCAGTACTTC. This encodes CATSTGILDHEQYF.